The 18 T cell receptor beta chains in this list originate from one sample, sequenced in a study of blood T cells in healthy people across ages. Sample-barcoded 5' priming and a J-beta primer mix drove a second PCR of about 6 to 12 cycles. TCRdb used MiXCR to reprocess the 5' RACE reads, holding one entry per CDR3 protein. The sample has hundreds of thousands of distinct CDR3 sequences, around 24% seen once. These same data were also listed under a study on T cells of mothers and their children.

Sequenced: blood. The receptors derive from a boy younger than 18 in good health.

This clonotype was observed a handful of times. This CDR3 is CATSAGVAGYNEQFF. CDR3 in DNA: TGTGCCACCAGTGCCGGGGTAGCGGGGTACAATGAGCAGTTCTTC. The chain recombines TRBV24-1 with TRBJ2-5; 8 bases map to TRBD2. The last part of the DNA fits TRBJ2-1 better; the J call may be wrong. The CDR3 contains 15 residues. From germline, CDR1 is KGHDR and CDR2 SFDVKD.

This clonotype has a count of ten or more. This chain connects TRBV7-2 to TRBJ2-5, with D perhaps assigned TRBD1 or TRBD2 (5 bases each). Germline V gene lookup returns CDR1 SGHTA and CDR2 FQGNSA. CDR3 size: 16 residues. Trimming cost V 0 bases and J 1 base, with 12 bases left between them. CDR3 loop: CASSLAGGMVQETQYF. For the CDR3, the DNA is TGTGCCAGCAGCTTAGCTGGGGGAATGGTCCAAGAGACCCAGTACTTC.

The chain employs TRBV4-2 and TRBJ2-4; tentative D call: TRBD1 (7 bases). This CDR3 spans 17 amino acids. The V and J ends lost 1 base and 0 bases respectively, with 13 bases between them. The germline gives CDR1 LGHNA, CDR2 YNFKEQ. Written as DNA, the CDR3 is TGTGCCAGCAGCCAAGGGAGGGACAGTTCAGCCAAAAACATTCAGTACTTC. Translating it yields CASSQGRDSSAKNIQYF.

The chain employs TRBV12-3 or TRBV12-4 and TRBJ2-1, with TRBD2 matching 7 bases. V was clipped by 6 bases and J by 7 bases; unmatched bases: 12. The CDR3 runs 15 residues. This chain's CDR3 is CASSRRSGIRNEQFF. CDR3 in DNA: TGTGCCAGCAGCCGACGAAGCGGGATAAGAAATGAGCAGTTCTTC.

This clonotype has just a few counts. The chain carries TRBV4-3 and TRBJ1-4, with 8 positions matching TRBD1. The V segment lost 3 bases and the J segment 7 bases; nucleotides outside the gene matches: 10. CDR1 and CDR2 (germline): LGHNA, YSLEER. This CDR3 comprises 16 residues. In nucleotides, the CDR3 is TGCGCCAGCAGCCAGGGGACCAACAGGGGGGGTGAAAAACTGTTTTTT. Residues: CASSQGTNRGGEKLFF.

This clonotype appeared a few times. The rearrangement joins TRBV20-1 to TRBJ2-7; maybe TRBD1 (6 bases). Trimming shortened V by 5 bases and J by 0 bases, and 17 bases separated the two germline ends. CDR3 length equals 15 residues. Germline CDR1 reads DFQATT; CDR2 reads SNEGSKA (reference sequence). This chain's CDR3 is CSAARGSGGSYEQYF. The CDR3 DNA sequence: TGCAGTGCTGCAAGGGGGTCTGGGGGCTCCTACGAGCAGTACTTC.

This clonotype showed up just a few times. Just one base apart from a much larger clone, this may be a read error. This sequence joins TRBV7-9 and TRBJ1-2; 7 bases line up with TRBD1. CDR3 length: 14 residues. Losses at the gene ends were 4 bases for V and 2 bases for J; bases not matched to a gene: 4. Per germline, CDR1 SEHNR and CDR2 FQNEAQ (reference sequence). The CDR3 sequence: CASSSSDRNYGYTF. The CDR3 nucleotides are TGTGCCAGCAGCTCATCGGACAGGAACTATGGCTACACCTTC.

In this sample, this clonotype turned up many times. The rearrangement uses TRBV28 and TRBJ2-5, with D unresolved. CDR1 MDHEN and CDR2 SYDVKM come from the germline V gene. The CDR3 is 12 residues long. Deletions cut 6 bases from V and 5 bases from J, with 10 bases between. CDR3 DNA: TGTGCCAGCAGCCCGGAGCGCGAGACCCAGTACTTC. Translated: CASSPERETQYF.

This clonotype was seen a few times. The chain uses TRBV13 and TRBJ2-7; 11 nucleotides line up with TRBD2. Per the germline V gene, CDR1 is PRHDT and CDR2 is FYEKMQ (reference sequence). The CDR3 loop spans 15 amino acids. Trimming at V came to 3 bases and at J to 2 bases, leaving 3 bases not matched to a gene. As DNA, the CDR3 is TGTGCCAGCAGCTTGGAGACTAGCGGGACCTACGAGCAGTACTTC. It is translated as CASSLETSGTYEQYF.

A note on this clonotype: One junction end does not reproduce the germline sequence, and a read error may be involved. V and J are TRBV4-3 and TRBJ2-3; 8 bases are a match to TRBD1. Per the germline V gene, CDR1 is LGHNA and CDR2 is YSLEER. The length of the CDR3 is 13 residues. CDR3 region: CASSPHRGDTRYF. CDR3 nucleotides: TGCGCCAGCAGCCCCCACAGGGGGGATACGCGGTATTTT.

The rearrangement joins TRBV12-3 or TRBV12-4 to TRBJ2-7; the match to TRBD2 covers 8 bases. V dropped 1 base and J dropped 0; count of bases not matched to a gene: 2. The CDR3 covers 15 residues. The CDR3 DNA is TGTGCCAGCAGTTTAGGGACTAGCTTCTCCTACGAGCAGTACTTC. It specifies CASSLGTSFSYEQYF.

This clonotype appeared a few times. V usage is TRBV10-3 and J usage is TRBJ1-2; possible D gene TRBD1, 5 bases. Per the germline V gene, CDR1 is ENHRY and CDR2 is SYGVKD. This CDR3 spans 11 amino acids. Trimming took 8 bases from V and 9 from J, leaving 13 bases between them. The CDR3 loop reads CAIASGGRYTF. CDR3 nucleotides: TGTGCCATCGCCTCCGGGGGACGCTACACCTTC.

The V gene is TRBV20-1, the J gene TRBJ2-5; D remains ambiguous. V shed 1 base and J shed 5 bases, with 5 bases lying between them. CDR3 length: 11 amino acids. Germline V CDR1 and CDR2: DFQATT, SNEGSKA (reference sequence). The CDR3 spells CSARVGETQYF. The CDR3 DNA sequence: TGCAGTGCTAGAGTCGGGGAGACCCAGTACTTC.

The V call is TRBV7-9, the J call TRBJ2-5; no reliable D call. Germline CDR1 SEHNR, CDR2 FQNEAQ (reference sequence). The CDR3 spans 12 residues. V lost 5 bases to trimming and J lost 3 bases, with 7 bases between them. The CDR3 spells CASSIRKETQYF. DNA for the CDR3: TGTGCCAGCAGCATTAGAAAAGAGACCCAGTACTTC.

The rearrangement links TRBV30 to TRBJ1-4, with D unclear. Germline V gene sequence: CDR1 GTSNPN, CDR2 SVGIG (reference sequence). The CDR3 has 14 amino acids. Trimming left V 2 bases short and J 4 bases short, with 11 bases between. CDR3 loop: CAWSRGGNNEKLFF. In DNA, the CDR3 is TGTGCCTGGAGTCGGGGAGGGAATAATGAAAAACTGTTTTTT.

There are a few counts of this clonotype. The chain couples TRBV5-6 to TRBJ2-1; 10 positions agree with TRBD2. Germline values: CDR1 SGHDT, CDR2 YYEEEE. There are 17 residues in the CDR3. With V trimmed by 0 bases and J by 5 bases, 8 bases remained unmatched. In DNA, the CDR3 is TGTGCCAGCAGCTTGGTTGCTATAGCGGGGGGAAACAATGAGCAGTTCTTC. Translated, it gives CASSLVAIAGGNNEQFF. The whole variable domain, remainder taken from reference TRBV5-6 and TRBJ2-1, is DAGVTQSPTHLIKTRGQQVTLRCSPKSGHDTVSWYQQALGQGPQFIFQYYEEEERQRGNFPDRFSGHQFPNYSSELNVNALLLGDSALYLCASSLVAIAGGNNEQFFGPGTRLTVL.

This rearrangement joins TRBV27 to TRBJ2-7, with TRBD1 identical over 9 bases. Trimming at V came to 6 bases and at J to 1 base, leaving 4 bases not matched to a gene. The CDR3 runs to 14 residues. Germline V lookup: CDR1 MNHEY, CDR2 SMNVEV (reference sequence). The CDR3 DNA is TGTGCCAGCAGCCAGACAGGGGGGTCCTACGAGCAGTACTTC. It encodes CASSQTGGSYEQYF.

This chain uses TRBV20-1 with TRBJ2-5; the D gene could be TRBD1 or TRBD2 (5 bases each). V was trimmed by 1 base and J by 5 bases, leaving 17 bases between them. There are 15 residues in the CDR3. Germline V gene sequence: CDR1 DFQATT, CDR2 SNEGSKA (reference sequence). CDR3 amino acids: CSARGRESIRETQYF. CDR3 coding DNA: TGCAGTGCTAGAGGCAGGGAGTCAATTCGGGAGACCCAGTACTTC.